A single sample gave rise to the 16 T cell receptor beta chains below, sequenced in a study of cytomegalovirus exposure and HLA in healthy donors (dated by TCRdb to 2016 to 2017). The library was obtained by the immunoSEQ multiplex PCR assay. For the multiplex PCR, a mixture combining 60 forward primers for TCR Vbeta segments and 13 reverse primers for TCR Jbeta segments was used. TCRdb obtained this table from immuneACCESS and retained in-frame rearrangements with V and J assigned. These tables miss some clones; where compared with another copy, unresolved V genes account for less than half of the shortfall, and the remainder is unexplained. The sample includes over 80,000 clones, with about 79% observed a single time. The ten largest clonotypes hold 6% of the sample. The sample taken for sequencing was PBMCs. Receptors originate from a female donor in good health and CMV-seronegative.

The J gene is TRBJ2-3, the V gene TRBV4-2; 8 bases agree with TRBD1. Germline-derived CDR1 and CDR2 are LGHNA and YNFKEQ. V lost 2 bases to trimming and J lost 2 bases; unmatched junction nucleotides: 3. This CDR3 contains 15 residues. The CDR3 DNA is TGTGCCAGCAGCCAACTGGGACAGGCCACAGATACGCAGTATTTT. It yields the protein CASSQLGQATDTQYF.

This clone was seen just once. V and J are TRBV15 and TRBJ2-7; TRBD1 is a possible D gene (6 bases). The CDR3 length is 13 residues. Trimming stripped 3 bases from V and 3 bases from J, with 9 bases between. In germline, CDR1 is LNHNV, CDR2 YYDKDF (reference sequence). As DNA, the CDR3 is TGTGCCACCAGCAGCCGACAGGACTACGAGCAGTACTTC. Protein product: CATSSRQDYEQYF. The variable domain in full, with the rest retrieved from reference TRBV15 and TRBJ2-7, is DAMVIQNPRYQVTQFGKPVTLSCSQTLNHNVMYWYQQKSSQAPKLLFHYYDKDFNNEADTPDNFQSRRPNTSFCFLDIRSPGLGDTAMYLCATSSRQDYEQYFGPGTRLTVT.

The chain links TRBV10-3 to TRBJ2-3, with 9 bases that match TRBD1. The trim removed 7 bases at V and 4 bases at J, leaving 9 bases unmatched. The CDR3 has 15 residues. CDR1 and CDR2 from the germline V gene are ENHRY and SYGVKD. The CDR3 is CAITKDRGPPDTQYF. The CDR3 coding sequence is TGTGCCATCACCAAGGACAGGGGCCCCCCAGATACGCAGTATTTT.

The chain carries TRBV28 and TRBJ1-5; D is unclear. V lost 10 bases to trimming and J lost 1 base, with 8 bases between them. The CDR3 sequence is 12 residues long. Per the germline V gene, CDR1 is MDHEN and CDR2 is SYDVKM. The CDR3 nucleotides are TGTGCCACCGACTCGAGCAATCAGCCCCAGCATTTT. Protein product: CATDSSNQPQHF.

For the CDR3, the DNA is TGCGCCAGCAGCACGGCCACAGGGTTGGGGTCGGATACGCAGTATTTT. Amino acids: CASSTATGLGSDTQYF. V is TRBV5-1 and J is TRBJ2-3; possibly TRBD1 for D (6 bases). Germline-derived CDR1 and CDR2 are SGHRS and YFSETQ. This CDR3 has 16 amino acids. Deletions cut 4 bases from V and 6 bases from J, with 21 bases between.

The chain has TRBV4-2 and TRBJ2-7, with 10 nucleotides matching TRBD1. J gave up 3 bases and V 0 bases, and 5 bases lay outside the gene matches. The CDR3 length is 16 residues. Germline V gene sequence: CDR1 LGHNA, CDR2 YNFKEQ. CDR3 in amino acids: CASSQDLGTGVYEQYF. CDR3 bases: TGTGCCAGCAGCCAAGATTTGGGGACAGGGGTCTACGAGCAGTACTTC.

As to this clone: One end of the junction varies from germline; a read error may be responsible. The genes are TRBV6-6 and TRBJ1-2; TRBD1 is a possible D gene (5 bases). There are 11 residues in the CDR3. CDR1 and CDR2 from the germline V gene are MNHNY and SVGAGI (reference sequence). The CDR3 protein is CASSGGGLASF. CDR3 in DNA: TGTGCCAGCAGTGGGGGAGGGTTGGCCTCCTTC.

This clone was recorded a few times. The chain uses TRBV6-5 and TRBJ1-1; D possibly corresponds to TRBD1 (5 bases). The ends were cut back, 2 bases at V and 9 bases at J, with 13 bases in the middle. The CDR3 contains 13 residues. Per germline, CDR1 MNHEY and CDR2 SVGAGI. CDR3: CASSYHPQDQAFF. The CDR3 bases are TGTGCCAGCAGTTACCATCCACAGGATCAAGCTTTCTTT.

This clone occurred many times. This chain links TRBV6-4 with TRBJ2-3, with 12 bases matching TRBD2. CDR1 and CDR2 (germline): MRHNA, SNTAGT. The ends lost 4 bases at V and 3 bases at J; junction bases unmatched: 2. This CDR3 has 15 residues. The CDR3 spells CASSGTSGTTDTQYF. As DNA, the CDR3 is TGTGCCAGCAGTGGGACTAGCGGGACAACAGATACGCAGTATTTT.

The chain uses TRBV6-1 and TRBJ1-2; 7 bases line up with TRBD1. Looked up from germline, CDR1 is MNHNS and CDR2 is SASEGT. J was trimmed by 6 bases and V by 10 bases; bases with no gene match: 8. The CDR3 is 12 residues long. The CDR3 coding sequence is TGTGCCACCGGGGACAGAATTGATGGCTACACCTTC. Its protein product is CATGDRIDGYTF.

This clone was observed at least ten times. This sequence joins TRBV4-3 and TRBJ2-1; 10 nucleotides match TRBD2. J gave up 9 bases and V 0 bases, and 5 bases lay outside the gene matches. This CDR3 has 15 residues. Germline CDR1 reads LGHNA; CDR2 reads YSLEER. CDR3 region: CASSQERAGGFEQFF. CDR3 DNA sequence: TGCGCCAGCAGCCAAGAACGAGCGGGGGGGTTTGAGCAGTTCTTC.

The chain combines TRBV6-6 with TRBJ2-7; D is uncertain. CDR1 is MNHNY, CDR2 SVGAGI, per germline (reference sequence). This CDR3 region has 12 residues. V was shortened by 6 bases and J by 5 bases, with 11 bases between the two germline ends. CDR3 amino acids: CASSRNIDEQYF. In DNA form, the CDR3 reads TGTGCCAGCAGCCGTAACATCGACGAGCAGTACTTC.

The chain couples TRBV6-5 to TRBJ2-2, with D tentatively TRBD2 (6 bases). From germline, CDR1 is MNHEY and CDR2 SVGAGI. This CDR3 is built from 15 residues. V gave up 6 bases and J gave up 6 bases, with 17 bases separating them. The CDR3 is CASSLAGTSAGELFF. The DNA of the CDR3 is TGTGCCAGCAGCCTCGCGGGGACGAGCGCCGGGGAGCTGTTTTTT.

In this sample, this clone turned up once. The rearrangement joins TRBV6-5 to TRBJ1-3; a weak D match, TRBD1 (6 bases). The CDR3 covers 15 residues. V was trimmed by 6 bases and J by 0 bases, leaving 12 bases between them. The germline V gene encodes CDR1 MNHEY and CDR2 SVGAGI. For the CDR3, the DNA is TGTGCCAGCAGCCAGGGACAACTCTCTGGAAACACCATATATTTT. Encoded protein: CASSQGQLSGNTIYF.

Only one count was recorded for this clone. CDR3: CASSLRGGNGYTF. The CDR3 DNA follows: TGTGCCAGCAGTTTAAGGGGGGGGAATGGCTACACCTTC. V usage is TRBV27 and J usage is TRBJ1-2, with D possibly being TRBD1 (6 bases). With 2 bases removed from V and 6 bases from J, the gap between germline ends came to 10 bases. CDR1 MNHEY and CDR2 SMNVEV come from the germline V gene (reference sequence). The CDR3 spans 13 residues.

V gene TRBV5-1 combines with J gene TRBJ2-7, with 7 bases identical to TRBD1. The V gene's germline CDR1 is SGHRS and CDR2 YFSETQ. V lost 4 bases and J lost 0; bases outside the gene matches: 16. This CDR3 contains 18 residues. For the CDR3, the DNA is TGCGCCAGCAGCCGAATCCCCCCAGGACAGGCAAGCTCCTACGAGCAGTACTTC. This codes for CASSRIPPGQASSYEQYF.